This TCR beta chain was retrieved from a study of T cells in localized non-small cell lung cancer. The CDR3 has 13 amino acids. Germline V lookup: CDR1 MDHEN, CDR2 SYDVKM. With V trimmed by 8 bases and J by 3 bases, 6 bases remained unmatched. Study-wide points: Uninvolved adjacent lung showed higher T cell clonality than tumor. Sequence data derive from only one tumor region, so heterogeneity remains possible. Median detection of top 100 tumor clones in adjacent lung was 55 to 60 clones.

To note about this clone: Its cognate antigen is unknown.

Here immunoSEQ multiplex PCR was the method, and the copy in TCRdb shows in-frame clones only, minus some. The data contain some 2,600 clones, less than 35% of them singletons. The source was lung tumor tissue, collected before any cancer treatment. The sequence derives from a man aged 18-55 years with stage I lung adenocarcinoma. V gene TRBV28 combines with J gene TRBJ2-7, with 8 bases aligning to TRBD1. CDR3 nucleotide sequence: TGTGCCAGCTGTGGACAGGGAAGCTACGAGCAGTACTTC. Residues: CASCGQGSYEQYF.